Listed below are T cell receptor beta chains from one sample, sequenced in a study of T cell repertoires in cytomegalovirus infection. TCRdb re-called the reads with MiXCR, one entry per CDR3 protein. Of some 400,000 distinct CDR3 sequences in the sample, less than 20% were seen once. Sequenced: PBMCs. The receptors here all came from a human donor in good health (CMV status not recorded). Some clones in this sample may be carry-over from other donors' samples. Each CDR3 is given with its conserved first and last residue. The order of the fields is D gene, J gene, V gene, clone size, CDR3 protein, CDR3 DNA. A D gene is named only where the DNA matches it firmly. Clone size, where shown, is once, few, many, or a class for clones that have expanded.

>NA|TRBJ2-1|TRBV5-4|NA
CASSLPKLLAGSPNEQLF
TGTGCCAGCAGCTTGCCCAAATTACTAGCAGGATCTCCGAATGAGCAGTTGTTC
>TRBD1|TRBJ1-1|TRBV7-2|many
CASSPGQGSTEAFF
TGTGCCAGCAGCCCGGGACAGGGTTCCACTGAAGCTTTCTTT
>NA|TRBJ1-5|TRBV20-1|NA
CSASSQGYQPQHF
TGCAGTGCTTCTAGCCAGGGCTATCAGCCCCAGCATTTT
>NA|TRBJ2-1|TRBV7-6|many
CASSLVTPQYNEQFF
TGTGCCAGCAGCTTAGTAACCCCCCAATACAATGAGCAGTTCTTC
>TRBD2|TRBJ2-5|TRBV4-1|many
CASSQVGLAQETQYF
TGTGCCAGCAGCCAAGTGGGACTAGCGCAAGAGACCCAGTACTTC
>NA|TRBJ2-5|TRBV19|NA
CASSKATQETQYF
TGTGCCAGTAGTAAGGCCACGCAAGAGACCCAGTACTTC
>NA|TRBJ1-1|TRBV29-1|NA
CSANKLMNTEAFF
TGCAGCGCGAACAAGCTAATGAACACTGAAGCTTTCTTT
>TRBD1|TRBJ1-2|TRBV7-9|NA
CAVDRGRWGYTF
TGTGCCGTGGACAGGGGGCGGTGGGGCTACACCTTC
>TRBD1|TRBJ1-5|TRBV10-3|many
CAITKGANQPQHF
TGTGCCATCACGAAGGGGGCTAATCAGCCCCAGCATTTT
>NA|TRBJ2-1|TRBV28|many
CASSLNRGGDLGNEQFF
TGTGCCAGCAGTTTGAACCGGGGTGGGGATTTGGGGAATGAGCAGTTCTTC
>TRBD1|TRBJ2-1|TRBV7-2|few
CASSYRDSYEQFF
TGTGCCAGCAGCTACCGGGACAGCTATGAGCAGTTCTTC
>NA|TRBJ2-2|TRBV29-1|NA
CSAQRGGSPGELFF
TGCAGCGCCCAAAGGGGGGGGAGCCCCGGGGAGCTGTTTTTT
>NA|TRBJ1-2|TRBV27|NA
CASSPMGQNYGYTF
TGTGCCAGCAGTCCGATGGGACAAAACTATGGCTACACCTTC
>NA|TRBJ1-5|TRBV6-2/TRBV6-3|NA
CASSYEQDRYSNQPQHF
TGTGCCAGCAGTTACGAACAGGACCGTTATAGCAATCAGCCCCAGCATTTT
>NA|TRBJ2-1|TRBV7-6|few
CASSSGGGGYNEQFF
TGTGCCAGCAGCTCAGGAGGGGGAGGTTACAATGAGCAGTTCTTC
>TRBD2|TRBJ2-5|TRBV28|few
CATKRPPREAQYF
TGTGCCACCAAGCGGCCACCCCGGGAGGCCCAGTACTTC
>TRBD1|TRBJ2-1|TRBV10-3|NA
CAISPGVGQGDEQFF
TGTGCCATCAGCCCCGGGGTAGGACAGGGGGATGAGCAGTTCTTC
>NA|TRBJ2-2|TRBV10-3|NA
CAISEGPNTGELFF
TGTGCCATCAGTGAGGGCCCTAACACCGGGGAGCTGTTTTTT
>NA|TRBJ2-1|TRBV29-1|NA
CSSSKYNEQFF
TGCAGCTCCTCTAAGTACAATGAGCAGTTCTTC
>NA|TRBJ1-3|TRBV7-2|many
CASSPQAWDEGNTIYF
TGTGCCAGCAGCCCCCAGGCCTGGGACGAAGGAAACACCATATATTTT
>NA|TRBJ2-1|TRBV20-1|NA
CSARDRTVQGEQFF
TGCAGTGCTAGGGACCGGACAGTTCAGGGTGAGCAGTTCTTC
>TRBD2|TRBJ2-5|TRBV7-7|many
CASSKGGGLGETQYF
TGTGCCAGCAGTAAAGGCGGGGGGCTCGGCGAGACCCAGTACTTC
>NA|TRBJ2-1|TRBV11-1|many
CASSQGRREQFF
TGTGCCAGCAGCCAAGGGCGTAGAGAGCAGTTCTTC
>TRBD1|TRBJ1-2|TRBV7-2|many
CASSFLKGAVYGYTF
TGTGCCAGCAGCTTTCTGAAGGGGGCAGTCTATGGCTACACCTTC
>NA|TRBJ2-1|TRBV4-3|many
CASSLEGADNEQFF
TGCGCCAGCAGCCTGGAGGGAGCGGACAATGAGCAGTTCTTC
>TRBD2|TRBJ2-5|TRBV7-2|NA
CASSYSAGGETQYF
TGTGCCAGCAGCTACAGCGCCGGGGGGGAGACCCAGTACTTC
>NA|TRBJ1-5|TRBV12-3/TRBV12-4|many
CASKKQANQPQHF
TGTGCCAGCAAAAAACAGGCAAATCAGCCCCAGCATTTT
>NA|TRBJ1-1|TRBV6-1|many
CASSEVRGTMNTEAFF
TGTGCCAGCAGTGAAGTGCGAGGCACTATGAACACTGAAGCTTTCTTT
>TRBD2|TRBJ2-3|TRBV5-1|NA
CASREVRDTQYF
TGCGCCAGCCGGGAGGTTCGAGATACGCAGTATTTT
>NA|TRBJ2-3|TRBV7-9|few
CASSFYRASLTDTQYF
TGTGCCAGCAGCTTTTACAGGGCGAGTTTGACAGATACGCAGTATTTT
>TRBD2|TRBJ2-7|TRBV7-9|few
CASSLASGGRYEQYF
TGTGCCAGCAGCTTAGCTAGCGGGGGGCGTTACGAGCAGTACTTC
>NA|TRBJ2-1|TRBV20-1|many
CSASYPLYNEQFF
TGCAGTGCTAGCTACCCGCTGTACAATGAGCAGTTCTTC
>TRBD1|TRBJ2-2|TRBV2|NA
CASSADRANTGELFF
TGTGCCAGCAGCGCAGACAGGGCGAACACCGGGGAGCTGTTTTTT
>NA|TRBJ1-1|TRBV11-2|NA
CASSSQGYLTFF
TGTGCCAGCAGCTCACAAGGGTATTTGACTTTCTTT
>NA|TRBJ1-2|TRBV9|NA
CASSVDQGNYGYTF
TGTGCCAGCAGCGTAGACCAGGGAAACTATGGCTACACCTTC
>TRBD2|TRBJ2-1|TRBV11-2|few
CASSSRPPGLAGIEQFF
TGTGCCAGCAGCTCTCGCCCCCCGGGGCTAGCGGGTATTGAGCAGTTCTTC
>NA|TRBJ1-3|TRBV7-9|few
CASSETAGNTIYF
TGTGCCAGCAGCGAGACAGCTGGAAACACCATATATTTT
>NA|TRBJ1-1|TRBV11-2|many
CASSLDIRDPRTEAFF
TGTGCCAGCAGCTTAGATATAAGGGATCCCAGGACTGAAGCTTTCTTT
>NA|TRBJ1-2|TRBV7-2|many
CASSLAATGGNDYGYTF
TGTGCCAGCAGCTTAGCCGCGACAGGCGGGAACGACTATGGCTACACCTTC
>NA|TRBJ1-1|TRBV18|NA
CASSPPLVLAEAFF
TGTGCCAGCTCACCCCCGCTCGTTCTAGCTGAAGCTTTCTTT
>NA|TRBJ2-4|TRBV12-3/TRBV12-4|NA
CASSSGNIQYF
TGTGCCAGCAGTTCCGGGAACATTCAGTACTTC
>NA|TRBJ2-5|TRBV7-6|many
CASSYRGYQETQYF
TGTGCCAGCAGCTACCGGGGGTACCAAGAGACCCAGTACTTC
>NA|TRBJ1-5|TRBV18|NA
CASSQMGGLGNQPQHF
TGTGCCAGCTCACAGATGGGGGGTCTCGGCAATCAGCCCCAGCATTTT
>NA|TRBJ2-3|TRBV9|NA
CASSVVGDTQYF
TGTGCCAGCAGCGTAGTTGGGGATACGCAGTATTTT
>NA|TRBJ2-7|TRBV2|NA
CASRQTDYEQYF
TGTGCCAGCAGACAGACAGACTACGAGCAGTACTTC
>TRBD2|TRBJ2-1|TRBV29-1|few
CSMRGRGLAGENEQFF
TGCAGCATGAGGGGTCGGGGGCTAGCGGGAGAGAATGAGCAGTTCTTC
>TRBD1|TRBJ2-7|TRBV7-8|many
CASSSGPGQGVYEQYF
TGTGCCAGCAGCTCGGGTCCGGGACAGGGTGTCTACGAGCAGTACTTC
>TRBD1|TRBJ2-7|TRBV7-8|NA
CASSARQGTHEQYF
TGTGCCAGCAGCGCTCGACAGGGTACCCACGAGCAGTACTTC
>TRBD1|TRBJ2-7|TRBV7-2|many
CASSSPGQVYEQYF
TGTGCCAGCAGCTCCCCGGGACAGGTGTACGAGCAGTACTTC
>TRBD1|TRBJ2-1|TRBV7-6|few
CASSFRTGNYNEQFF
TGTGCCAGCAGCTTCCGGACAGGGAACTACAATGAGCAGTTCTTC
>NA|TRBJ2-2|TRBV7-9|NA
CASIRLQGNTGELFF
TGTGCCAGCATCCGACTACAGGGAAACACCGGGGAGCTGTTTTTT
>TRBD2|TRBJ2-7|TRBV2|NA
CASSGAGAEQYF
TGTGCCAGCAGTGGGGCGGGAGCCGAGCAGTACTTC
>TRBD1|TRBJ2-6|TRBV7-8|many
CASSIRVGGGSGANVLTF
TGTGCCAGCAGCATAAGGGTAGGGGGCGGGTCTGGGGCCAACGTCCTGACTTTC